A selection of T cell receptor beta chains follows, all from one sample in a study of CD4 T cells in relation to SARS-CoV-2 and coronaviruses. The antigens these receptors bind are not known. Here immunoSEQ multiplex PCR was the method, and the copy in TCRdb shows in-frame clones only, minus some. There are more than 15,000 clones in the sample; around 73% occur only once, and approximately 20% lies in the top ten. Sequencing input: CD4+ T cells from PBMCs, cultured in vitro. Receptor source: a human donor in good health. Both conserved end residues are part of each CDR3. A D gene is named only where the DNA matches it firmly. Expanded clones are given a class, and other clones once, few, many or no size at all.

J	size	D	V	DNA	CDR3
TRBJ2-7	-	TRBD2	TRBV30	TGTGCCTGGAGCCCTGCCGGCGGGAGCCGATACGAGCAGTACTTC	CAWSPAGGSRYEQYF
TRBJ2-2	few	TRBD2	TRBV24-1	TGTGCCACCAGTCGCACCGGGACTAGCGGGAGTAGGACCACCGGGGAGCTGTTTTTT	CATSRTGTSGSRTTGELFF
TRBJ2-1	-	TRBD2	TRBV3-1/TRBV3-2	TGTGCCAGCAGCCCGGGACCGGGGACTAGCGGGATAAGATCCTACAATGAGCAGTTCTTC	CASSPGPGTSGIRSYNEQFF
TRBJ2-2	-	TRBD1	TRBV6-5	TGTGCCAGCATAGCGACAGGGTTCACCGGGGAGCTGTTTTTT	CASIATGFTGELFF
TRBJ2-1	-	-	TRBV6-4	TGTGCCAGCAGTGACTCTGGAAAACAGGACTACAATGAGCAGTTCTTC	CASSDSGKQDYNEQFF
TRBJ1-3	-	-	TRBV7-9	TGTGCCAGCAGCATAGCAGGGCATGGAAACACCATATATTTT	CASSIAGHGNTIYF
TRBJ1-3	-	-	TRBV21-1	TGTGCCAGCAGCAAAGGTAAAGGGGACAGTATTCTCTCTGGAAACACCATATATTTT	CASSKGKGDSILSGNTIYF
TRBJ1-3	few	-	TRBV4-2	TGTGCCAGCAGCCAGGCCCCGCCTTCCTTTGGAAACACCATATATTTT	CASSQAPPSFGNTIYF
TRBJ2-1	-	TRBD2	TRBV3-1/TRBV3-2	TGTGCCAGCAGTGAGCGGGAGGGTAACTACAATGAGCAGTTCTTC	CASSEREGNYNEQFF
TRBJ1-6	-	-	TRBV20-1	TGCAGTGCTAGTTACGGCAGTCGGTCCTATAATTCACCCCTCCACTTT	CSASYGSRSYNSPLHF
TRBJ1-1	-	TRBD1	TRBV5-1	TGCGCCAGCAGCAAGCCAGGGGACAGGGCTTCTGAAGCTTTCTTT	CASSKPGDRASEAFF
TRBJ2-7	-	-	TRBV12-5	TGTGCTAGTGGTGCAATTTTGGGGTCCGAGCAGTACTTC	CASGAILGSEQYF
TRBJ1-1	-	-	TRBV6-5	TGTGCCAGCAAAAAGGGGAACACTGAAGCTTTCTTT	CASKKGNTEAFF
TRBJ2-7	-	-	TRBV28	TGTGCCAGCCAAACCCTCGGCGGGCCCAGGGCCTTC	CASQTLGGPRAF
TRBJ1-6	few	-	TRBV2	TGTGCCAGCAATACAGGCATCTCGAATTCACCCCTCCACTTT	CASNTGISNSPLHF
TRBJ1-5	-	-	TRBV27	TGTGCCAGCAGTTCCCCGGGGGAGCCCCAGCATTTT	CASSSPGEPQHF
TRBJ1-1	-	-	TRBV20-1	TGCCTTGTGCGCCTGAACACTGAAGCTTTCTTT	CLVRLNTEAFF
TRBJ2-7	-	-	TRBV9	TGTGCCAGCAGCACCCGGACAGACGCCTACGAGCAGTACTTC	CASSTRTDAYEQYF
TRBJ2-7	-	-	TRBV12-5	TGTGCTAGTGGTTACGGAGGCGAGCAGTACTTC	CASGYGGEQYF
TRBJ2-3	-	TRBD1	TRBV19	TGTGCCAGCAGTTACAGGGGGAACACAGATACGCAGTATTTT	CASSYRGNTDTQYF
TRBJ1-3	-	-	TRBV27	TGTGCCAGCAGTTTACTCTCTGGAAACACCATATATTTT	CASSLLSGNTIYF
TRBJ2-2	-	-	TRBV7-3	TGTGCCAGCAGCTTTGTTTCTGGGAACACCGGGGAGCTGTTTTTT	CASSFVSGNTGELFF
TRBJ2-1	once	TRBD2	TRBV2	TGTGCCAGCCAGGGCGGACTAGCGGGGGTCTACAATGAGCAGTTCTTC	CASQGGLAGVYNEQFF
TRBJ2-1	-	-	TRBV19	TGTGCCAGTAGCCCCCTAGCACGAGAGCAGTTCTTC	CASSPLAREQFF
TRBJ2-2	once	-	TRBV21-1	TGTGCCAGCAGTGGACTAGCGGGCAGACACGGGGAGCTGTTTTTT	CASSGLAGRHGELFF
TRBJ1-5	-	-	TRBV30	TGTGCCTGGAACCTAGGGCCAGGTCAGCCCCAGCATTTT	CAWNLGPGQPQHF
TRBJ2-3	-	TRBD2	TRBV6-1	TGTGCCAGCAGTGAAAGTGGCGGGAGTCCGGCAGATACGCAGTATTTT	CASSESGGSPADTQYF
TRBJ1-5	-	-	TRBV6-6	TGTGCCAGCAGTTACTACGGGGATCAGCCCCAGCATTTT	CASSYYGDQPQHF
TRBJ1-1	-	-	TRBV7-2	TGTGCCAGCAGCTTCATCTACAGCAATACTATGAACACTGAAGCTTTCTTT	CASSFIYSNTMNTEAFF
TRBJ1-4	-	-	TRBV5-8	TGTGCCAGCAGCCCGGGGGACCGAGGAGGAGAAAAACTGTTTTTT	CASSPGDRGGEKLFF
TRBJ2-1	-	TRBD2	TRBV5-1	TGCGCCAGCAGCTTGCGGGTGACTAGCGGGAGAGGGAATGAGCAGTTCTTC	CASSLRVTSGRGNEQFF
TRBJ2-5	few	TRBD2	TRBV3-1/TRBV3-2	TGTGCCAGTCTGGCTAGCGGGATCCAAGAGACCCAGTACTTC	CASLASGIQETQYF
TRBJ2-5	-	-	TRBV24-1	TGTGCCACCAGTGATGAGGGAGAGACCCAGTACTTC	CATSDEGETQYF